This record looks at one TCR beta chain sequence and its context. The data were obtained in a study of blood T cell repertoires in COVID-19. Background on the study: The United States, Italy and Spain were the sources of the acute and convalescent COVID-19 samples. T cells, B-cell-depleted T cells, or PBMCs supplied cDNA or gDNA.

Per the authors' pipeline: Amplification with reference gene primers provided the estimates of nucleated cell counts. Profiled with immunoSEQ multiplex PCR; TCRdb holds only in-frame clones, not every one. That table furnishes V, J and clone size, whereas the DNA furnished D and trimming. The sample carries approximately 300,000 clones, about 90% recorded once. CDR1 is LNHNV and CDR2 is YYDKDF in the germline V gene (reference sequence). Trimming shortened V by 3 bases and J by 2 bases, and 7 bases separated the two germline ends. CDR3 length equals 13 residues. The TCR comes from a woman in her thirties or forties with acute or convalescent COVID-19. The sample was peripheral blood. The rearrangement uses TRBV15 and TRBJ1-1; D is unresolved. CDR3 region: CATSRVSNTEAFF. Here the CDR3 DNA reads TGTGCCACCAGCAGGGTGAGTAACACTGAAGCTTTCTTT. Drawing the rest from reference TRBV15 and TRBJ1-1, the complete variable domain is DAMVIQNPRYQVTQFGKPVTLSCSQTLNHNVMYWYQQKSSQAPKLLFHYYDKDFNNEADTPDNFQSRRPNTSFCFLDIRSPGLGDTAMYLCATSRVSNTEAFFGQGTRLTVV.